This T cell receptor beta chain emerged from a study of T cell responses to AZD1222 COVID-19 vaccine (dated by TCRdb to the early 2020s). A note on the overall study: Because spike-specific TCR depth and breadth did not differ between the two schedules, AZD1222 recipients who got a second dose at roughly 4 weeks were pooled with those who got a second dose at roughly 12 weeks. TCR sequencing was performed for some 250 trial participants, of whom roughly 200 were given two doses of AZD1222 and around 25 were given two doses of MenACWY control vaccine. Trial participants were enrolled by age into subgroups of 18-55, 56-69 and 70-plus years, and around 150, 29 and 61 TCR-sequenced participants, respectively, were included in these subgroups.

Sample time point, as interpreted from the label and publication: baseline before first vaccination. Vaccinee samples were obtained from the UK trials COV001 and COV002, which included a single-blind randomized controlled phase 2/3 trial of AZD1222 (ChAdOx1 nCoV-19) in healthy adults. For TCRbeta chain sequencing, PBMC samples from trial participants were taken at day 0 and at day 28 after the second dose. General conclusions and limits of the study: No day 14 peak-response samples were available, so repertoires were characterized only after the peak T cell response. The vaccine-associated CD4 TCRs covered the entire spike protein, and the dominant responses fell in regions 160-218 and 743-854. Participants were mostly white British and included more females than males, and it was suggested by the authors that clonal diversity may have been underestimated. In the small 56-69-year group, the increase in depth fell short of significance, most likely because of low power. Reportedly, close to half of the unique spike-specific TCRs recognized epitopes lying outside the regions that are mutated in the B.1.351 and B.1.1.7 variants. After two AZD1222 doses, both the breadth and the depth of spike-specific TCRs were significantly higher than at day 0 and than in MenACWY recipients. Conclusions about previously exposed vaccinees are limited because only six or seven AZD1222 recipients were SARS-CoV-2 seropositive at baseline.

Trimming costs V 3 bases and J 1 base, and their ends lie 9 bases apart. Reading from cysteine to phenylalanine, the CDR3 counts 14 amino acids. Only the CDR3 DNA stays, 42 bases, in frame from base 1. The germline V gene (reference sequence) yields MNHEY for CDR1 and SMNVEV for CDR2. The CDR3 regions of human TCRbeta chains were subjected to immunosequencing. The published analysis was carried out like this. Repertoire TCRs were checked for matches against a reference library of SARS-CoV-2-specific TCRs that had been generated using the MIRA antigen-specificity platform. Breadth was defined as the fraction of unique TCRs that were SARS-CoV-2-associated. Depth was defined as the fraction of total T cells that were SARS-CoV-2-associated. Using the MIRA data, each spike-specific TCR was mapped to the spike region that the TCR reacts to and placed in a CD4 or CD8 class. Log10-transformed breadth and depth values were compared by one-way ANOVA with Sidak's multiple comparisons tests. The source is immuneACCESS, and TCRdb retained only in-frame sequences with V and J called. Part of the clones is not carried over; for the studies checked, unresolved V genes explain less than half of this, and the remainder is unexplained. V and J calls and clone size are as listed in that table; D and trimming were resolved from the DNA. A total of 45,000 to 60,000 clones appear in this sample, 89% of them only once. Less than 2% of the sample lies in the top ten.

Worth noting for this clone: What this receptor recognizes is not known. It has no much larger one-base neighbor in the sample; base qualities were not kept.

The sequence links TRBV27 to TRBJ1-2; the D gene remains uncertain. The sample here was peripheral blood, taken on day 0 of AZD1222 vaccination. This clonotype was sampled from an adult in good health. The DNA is TGTGCCAGCAGTTTTTCCGGTTATAACTATGGCTACACCTTC. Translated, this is CASSFSGYNYGYTF.